The clone carrying this T cell receptor beta chain was observed at least ten times. The entry originates in a study of read filtering for tumor transcriptome and immune sequencing. Molecular barcoded adaptors covering alpha/delta and beta/gamma chains were used on 400 to 450 ng RNA. In TCRdb, the reads were re-called with MiXCR into one record per CDR3 protein. The table has tens of thousands of distinct CDR3 sequences, about an eighth seen once. Trimming took off 1 base at V and 3 bases at J, with 14 bases between the two ends. This CDR3 contains 16 residues. Germline V CDR1 and CDR2: SGHRS, YFSETQ. The TCR was taken from a donor aged 40 or older with multiple myeloma. The sequencing input was a population of CD138-negative cells sorted from bone marrow. The gene calls are TRBV5-1 and TRBJ2-1; D is perhaps TRBD1 or TRBD2 (5 bases each). CDR3: CASSLNGADYYNEQFF. The CDR3 nucleotides read TGCGCCAGCAGCTTGAACGGGGCGGATTACTACAATGAGCAGTTCTTC.